Listed below are T cell receptor beta chains from one sample, sequenced in a study of ipilimumab plus nivolumab after autologous stem cell transplantation. Method: immunoSEQ multiplex PCR; TCRdb's copy keeps in-frame clones and lacks some. Of tens of thousands of clones listed, over 90% were seen once; the top ten hold over 0.85%. This sample comprised PBMCs, obtained in a trial of ipilimumab plus nivolumab as post-transplant consolidation. Every receptor here comes from a male donor with multiple myeloma. Each CDR3 is given with its conserved first and last residue. A D gene is named only where the DNA matches it firmly. Clone size, where shown, is once, few, many, or a class for clones that have expanded.

v_gene	abundance	j_gene	d_gene	CDR3nt	CDR3aa
TRBV9	-	TRBJ2-7	-	TGTGCCAGCAGCGCAACAGGGTCCTCCTACGAGCAGTACTTC	CASSATGSSYEQYF
TRBV28	-	TRBJ2-7	-	TGTGCCAGCAGTTTTTCACAGACCTACGAGCAGTACTTC	CASSFSQTYEQYF
TRBV7-9	-	TRBJ2-2	TRBD2	TGTGCCAGCAGCTTCTACAGACTAGCGGGAAGCACCGGGGAGCTGTTTTTT	CASSFYRLAGSTGELFF
TRBV7-2	-	TRBJ2-3	-	TGTGCCAGCAGCTTAGAGGGCAGGGAAGATACGCAGTATTTT	CASSLEGREDTQYF
TRBV6-6	-	TRBJ2-2	-	TGTGCCAGCAGGTTCGTCCCCGGGCGGACCGGGGAGCTGTTTTTT	CASRFVPGRTGELFF
TRBV25-1	-	TRBJ1-2	-	TGTGCCAGCAGTGGCGACAGCTATGGCTACACCTTC	CASSGDSYGYTF
TRBV4-3	-	TRBJ2-7	-	TGCGCCAGCAGCCAGGGGGTGTTGGACAGCCCGATCTTC	CASSQGVLDSPIF
TRBV4-1	once	TRBJ2-5	TRBD1	TGCGCCAGCAGCCAAGAGCGTAGGGGGACAGGGCGAGAGACCCAGTACTTC	CASSQERRGTGRETQYF
TRBV9	-	TRBJ2-7	TRBD2	TGTGCCCAGATTGTCGGGGGGGTTTCCTACGAGCAGTACTTC	CAQIVGGVSYEQYF
TRBV5-1	-	TRBJ2-7	-	TGCGCCAGCAGCTTGGCTACAGAACTCTCCTACGAGCAGTACTTC	CASSLATELSYEQYF
TRBV5-6	-	TRBJ2-3	TRBD2	TGTGCCAGCAGCTTGGGTTTTAGCGGGGGCCCCACAGATACGCAGTATTTT	CASSLGFSGGPTDTQYF
TRBV28	-	TRBJ2-7	-	TGTGCCAGCCTCGGACAGAACCCCTACGAGCAGTACTTC	CASLGQNPYEQYF
TRBV6-5	-	TRBJ1-6	TRBD1	TGTGCCAGCAGTTCAACCCCGGACAGGGTCACACCCCTCCACTTT	CASSSTPDRVTPLHF
TRBV7-6	once	TRBJ1-1	-	TGTGCCAGCAGCCCCCTGGGCACTGAAGCTTTCTTT	CASSPLGTEAFF
TRBV23-1	-	TRBJ2-3	TRBD2	TGCGCCAGCAGTCAGGGGGGCCGCGGGAGGGCCATTGGAACAGATACGCAGTATTTT	CASSQGGRGRAIGTDTQYF
TRBV5-5	-	TRBJ1-1	TRBD1	TGTGCCAGCAGCCGGGGACAGGGCAAATTAACGAACACTGAAGCTTTCTTT	CASSRGQGKLTNTEAFF
TRBV7-9	-	TRBJ2-2	TRBD2	TGTGCCAGCAATCTACTAGCGGGCGGGGCCGGGGAGCTGTTTTTT	CASNLLAGGAGELFF
TRBV5-1	-	TRBJ2-3	TRBD2	TGCGCCAGCAGCTCTAGCGGGAGGGCCGATACGCAGTATTTT	CASSSSGRADTQYF
TRBV4-1	-	TRBJ1-2	-	TGCGCCAGCAGCCGTGGGGGCGTGGATGGCTACACCTTC	CASSRGGVDGYTF
TRBV6-5	-	TRBJ1-6	-	TGTGCCAGCCAGCGGAACAGGGCTTTTAATTCACCCCTCCACTTT	CASQRNRAFNSPLHF
TRBV10-2	-	TRBJ2-3	TRBD2	TGCGCCAGCACCGCCCCGAGACTAGCGGGGGGCTTGGGCACAGATACGCAGTATTTT	CASTAPRLAGGLGTDTQYF
TRBV27	-	TRBJ2-7	TRBD2	TGTGCCAGCTGTCGCTGGACTAGCGGGGGAGCCTACGAGCAGTACTTC	CASCRWTSGGAYEQYF
TRBV29-1	once	TRBJ2-1	TRBD2	TGCAGCGCGGGGACTAGCGGGAGTAACGATGAGCAGTTCTTC	CSAGTSGSNDEQFF
TRBV9	-	TRBJ2-5	TRBD1	TGTGCCAGCAGCCCCGGACAGGGGGGGCATAACCAAGAGACCCAGTACTTC	CASSPGQGGHNQETQYF
TRBV6-7	-	TRBJ2-7	TRBD1	TGTGCCAGCAGTTACTCGACAGGGCCCTCGAACGAGCAGTACTTC	CASSYSTGPSNEQYF
TRBV28	-	TRBJ1-6	-	TGTGCCAGCAGGGGACGGGCCAATTCACCCCTCCACTTT	CASRGRANSPLHF
TRBV18	once	TRBJ2-7	TRBD1	TGTGCCAGCTCACCATGGACAGGGCCGTCCTACGAGCAGTACTTC	CASSPWTGPSYEQYF
TRBV15	-	TRBJ1-1	-	TGTGCCACCAGCAGAAATACCCCCGGACCGGCTTTCTTT	CATSRNTPGPAFF
TRBV6-5	-	TRBJ2-7	TRBD2	TGTGCCAGCAGTTGGGCGGGAGGCTACGAGCAGTACTTC	CASSWAGGYEQYF
TRBV7-8	-	TRBJ2-3	TRBD2	TGTGCCAGCAGCCGAGGGACTAGCGGACTTTCAGATACGCAGTATTTT	CASSRGTSGLSDTQYF
TRBV11-2	-	TRBJ2-7	TRBD2	TGTGCCAGCAGCTTAGGGATCGGGAGGGCCTACGAGCAGTACTTC	CASSLGIGRAYEQYF
TRBV7-2	once	TRBJ2-5	TRBD2	TGTGCCAGCAGAGGGACTAGCGGGAGGCCGGAGACCCAGTACTTC	CASRGTSGRPETQYF
TRBV19	-	TRBJ1-1	-	TGTGCCAGTAGTATAGATTGGTCTAAGAACACTGAAGCTTTCTTT	CASSIDWSKNTEAFF
TRBV12-5	-	TRBJ2-1	-	TGTGCTAGTGGTTTGGGACACTACCCATACAATGAGCAGTTCTTC	CASGLGHYPYNEQFF
TRBV7-2	-	TRBJ2-3	TRBD2	TGTGCCAGCAGCAAAACTAGCGGCCGCACAGATACGCAGTATTTT	CASSKTSGRTDTQYF
TRBV28	-	TRBJ1-4	TRBD1	TGTGCCAGCAGTGGCAACAGGGGAGGAGAAAAACTGTTTTTT	CASSGNRGGEKLFF
TRBV28	-	TRBJ2-7	-	TGTGCCAGCAGTTTTTCCGGGACGAATGAGCAGTACTTC	CASSFSGTNEQYF